Sequencing of this T cell receptor beta chain was carried out in a study of blood T cell repertoires in COVID-19. CDR1 and CDR2 from the germline V gene are MNHEY and SVGAGI. Between the trimmed V and J ends, which lost 5 bases and 5 bases, there was a span of 9 bases. This CDR3 is 12 amino acids long. Profiled with immunoSEQ multiplex PCR; TCRdb holds only in-frame clones, not every one. Seen here are under 80,000 clones, approximately 80% observed once, and the top ten hold about 12%. The gene calls are TRBV6-5 and TRBJ2-5, with D unresolved. The sample comprised peripheral blood. The receptor was isolated from a human donor in a cohort sampled during active COVID-19. In DNA form, the CDR3 reads TGTGCCAGCAGTCCTAACTGGGAGACCCAGTACTTC. Its translation: CASSPNWETQYF.